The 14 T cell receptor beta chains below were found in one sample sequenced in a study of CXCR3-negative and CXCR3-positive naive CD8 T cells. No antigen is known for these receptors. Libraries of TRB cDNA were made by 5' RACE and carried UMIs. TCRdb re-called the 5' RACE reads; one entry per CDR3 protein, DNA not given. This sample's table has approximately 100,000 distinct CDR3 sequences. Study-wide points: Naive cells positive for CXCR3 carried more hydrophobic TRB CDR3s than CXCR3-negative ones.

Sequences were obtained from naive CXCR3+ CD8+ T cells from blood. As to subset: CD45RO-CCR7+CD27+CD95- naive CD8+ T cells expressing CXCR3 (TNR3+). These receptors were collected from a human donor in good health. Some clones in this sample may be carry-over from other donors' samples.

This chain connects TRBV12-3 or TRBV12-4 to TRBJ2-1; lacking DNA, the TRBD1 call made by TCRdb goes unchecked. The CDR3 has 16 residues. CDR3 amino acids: CASRGPSPQGAGEQFF.

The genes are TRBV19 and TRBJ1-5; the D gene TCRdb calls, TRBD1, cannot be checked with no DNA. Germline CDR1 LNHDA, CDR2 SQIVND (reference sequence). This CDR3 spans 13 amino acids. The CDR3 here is CASSMGQNQPQHF.

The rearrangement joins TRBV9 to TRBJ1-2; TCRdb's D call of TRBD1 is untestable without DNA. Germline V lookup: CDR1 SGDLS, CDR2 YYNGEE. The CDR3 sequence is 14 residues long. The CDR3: CASSEDDRDYGYTF. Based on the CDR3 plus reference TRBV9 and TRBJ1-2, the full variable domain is DSGVTQTPKHLITATGQRVTLRCSPRSGDLSVYWYQQSLDQGLQFLIQYYNGEERAKGNILERFSAQQFPDLHSELNLSSLELGDSALYFCASSEDDRDYGYTFGSGTRLTVV.

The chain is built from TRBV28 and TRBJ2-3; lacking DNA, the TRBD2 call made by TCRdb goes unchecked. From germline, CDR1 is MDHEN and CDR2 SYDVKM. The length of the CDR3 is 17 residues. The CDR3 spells CASSPPPAITRKDTQYF.

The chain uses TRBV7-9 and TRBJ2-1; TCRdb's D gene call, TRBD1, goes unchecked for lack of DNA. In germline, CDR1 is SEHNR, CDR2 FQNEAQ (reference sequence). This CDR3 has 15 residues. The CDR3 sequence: CASSFPADGAYEQFF.

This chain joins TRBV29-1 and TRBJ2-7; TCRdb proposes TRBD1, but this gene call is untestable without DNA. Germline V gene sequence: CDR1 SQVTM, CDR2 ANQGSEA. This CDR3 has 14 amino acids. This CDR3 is CSVVGGHRSYEQYF.

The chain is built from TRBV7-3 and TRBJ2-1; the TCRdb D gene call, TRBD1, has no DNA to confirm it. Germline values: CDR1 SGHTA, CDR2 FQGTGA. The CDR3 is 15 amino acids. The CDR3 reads CASSLQGSPNNEQFF.

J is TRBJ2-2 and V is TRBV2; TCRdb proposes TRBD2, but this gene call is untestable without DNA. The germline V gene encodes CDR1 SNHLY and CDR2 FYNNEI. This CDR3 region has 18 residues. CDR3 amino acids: CASRGTSGGPRNTGELFF. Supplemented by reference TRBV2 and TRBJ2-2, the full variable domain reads EPEVTQTPSHQVTQMGQEVILRCVPISNHLYFYWYRQILGQKVEFLVSFYNNEISEKSEIFDDQFSVERPDGSNFTLKIRSTKLEDSAMYFCASRGTSGGPRNTGELFFGEGSRLTVL.

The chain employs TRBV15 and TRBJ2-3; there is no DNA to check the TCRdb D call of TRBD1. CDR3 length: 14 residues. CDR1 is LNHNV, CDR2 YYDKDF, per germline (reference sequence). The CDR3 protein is CATSRPGSTDTQYF.

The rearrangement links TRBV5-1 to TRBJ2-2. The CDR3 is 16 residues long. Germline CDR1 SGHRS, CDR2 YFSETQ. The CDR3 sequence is CASSLASVKVDGELFF.

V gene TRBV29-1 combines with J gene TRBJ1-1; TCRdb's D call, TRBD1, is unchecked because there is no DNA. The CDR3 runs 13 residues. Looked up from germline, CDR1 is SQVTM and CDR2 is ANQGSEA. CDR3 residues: CSVATGRHTEAFF.

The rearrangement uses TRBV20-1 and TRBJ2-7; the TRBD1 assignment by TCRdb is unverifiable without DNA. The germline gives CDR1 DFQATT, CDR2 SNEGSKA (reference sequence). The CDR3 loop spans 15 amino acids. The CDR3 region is CSASRDRTTSYEQYF.

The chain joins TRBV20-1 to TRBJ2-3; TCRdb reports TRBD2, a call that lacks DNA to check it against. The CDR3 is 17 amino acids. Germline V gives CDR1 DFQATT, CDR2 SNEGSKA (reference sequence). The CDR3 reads CSATQGPSGGLTDTQYF.

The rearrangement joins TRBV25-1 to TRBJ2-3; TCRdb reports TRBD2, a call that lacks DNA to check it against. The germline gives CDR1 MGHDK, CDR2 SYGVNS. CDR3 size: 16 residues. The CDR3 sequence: CASSEGLVGKTDTQYF. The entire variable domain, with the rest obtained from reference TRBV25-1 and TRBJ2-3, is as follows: EADIYQTPRYLVIGTGKKITLECSQTMGHDKMYWYQQDPGMELHLIHYSYGVNSTEKGDLSSESTVSRIRTEHFPLTLESARPSHTSQYLCASSEGLVGKTDTQYFGPGTRLTVL.